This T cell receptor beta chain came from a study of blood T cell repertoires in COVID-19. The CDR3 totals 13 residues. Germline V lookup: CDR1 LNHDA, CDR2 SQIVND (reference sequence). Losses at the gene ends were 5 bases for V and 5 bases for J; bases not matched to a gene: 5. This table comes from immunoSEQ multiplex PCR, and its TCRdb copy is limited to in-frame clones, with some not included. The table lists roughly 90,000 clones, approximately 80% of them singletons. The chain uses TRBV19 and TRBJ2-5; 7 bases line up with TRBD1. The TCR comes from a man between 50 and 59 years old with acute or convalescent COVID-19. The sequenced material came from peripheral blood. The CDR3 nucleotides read TGTGCCAGTAGTGCGACAGGGTTTGAGACCCAGTACTTC. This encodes CASSATGFETQYF.